This T cell receptor beta chain was captured by sequencing in a study of blood T cell repertoires in COVID-19. In germline, CDR1 is SQVTM, CDR2 ANQGSEA. V lost 2 bases and J 2 bases, leaving 10 bases between the germline ends. The CDR3 consists of 14 residues. Measured with immunoSEQ multiplex PCR; TCRdb has only the in-frame clones, and not every one. The sample contains more than 300,000 clones, approximately 89% of which appear only once. What was sequenced was PBMCs or T cells enriched from blood (not recorded which). The origin of this receptor is a woman aged 40-49 years who had been exposed to COVID-19. The rearrangement joins TRBV29-1 to TRBJ1-3; tentatively, D is TRBD1 (5 bases). The CDR3 DNA is TGCAGCGTTGAAATAGGAGGGGCTGGAAACACCATATATTTT. It codes for CSVEIGGAGNTIYF.